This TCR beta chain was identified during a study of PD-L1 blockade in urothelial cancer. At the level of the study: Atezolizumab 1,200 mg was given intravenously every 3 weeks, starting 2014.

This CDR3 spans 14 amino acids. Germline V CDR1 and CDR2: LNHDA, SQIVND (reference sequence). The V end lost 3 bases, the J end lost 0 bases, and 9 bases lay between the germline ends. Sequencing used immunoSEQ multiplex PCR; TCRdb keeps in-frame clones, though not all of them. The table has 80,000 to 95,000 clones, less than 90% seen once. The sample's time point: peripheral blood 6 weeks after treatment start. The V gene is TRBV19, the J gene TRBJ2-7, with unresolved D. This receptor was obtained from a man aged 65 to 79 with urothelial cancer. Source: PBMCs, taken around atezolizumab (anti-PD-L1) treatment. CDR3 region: CASSMSANSYEQYF. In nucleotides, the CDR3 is TGTGCCAGTAGTATGAGTGCCAACTCCTACGAGCAGTACTTC.